This TCR beta chain was documented in a study of CD8 T cells in ankylosing spondylitis. General study findings and limits: Peripheral blood samples showed relatively rare disease-linked clones, and these clones were CD8+. A TCR beta motif of several highly homologous variants seemed to mark ankylosing spondylitis blood.

Libraries of TCR beta came from quantitative 5'-RACE with molecular barcodes. TCRdb re-analysed the 5' RACE reads in MiXCR, keeping a single row per CDR3 protein. The profile covers roughly 300,000 distinct CDR3 sequences, with roughly 8% appearing a single time and more than 12% taken by the ten largest. Germline CDR1 reads SGHRS; CDR2 reads YFSETQ. With 0 bases removed from V and 1 base from J, the gap between germline ends came to 11 bases. This CDR3 has 16 amino acids. As regards this clonotype: Antigen specificity is unknown.

The receptor's source is a male donor with ankylosing spondylitis. Sample: blood, either unsorted or a sorted T cell fraction (not recorded which). The gene calls are TRBV5-1 and TRBJ1-3; possibly TRBD1 for D (5 bases). The chain's CDR3 is CASSLVGPRSGNTIYF. CDR3 coding DNA: TGCGCCAGCAGCTTGGTGGGGCCCCGGTCTGGAAACACCATATATTTT. The full variable domain, its missing parts supplied by reference TRBV5-1 and TRBJ1-3, is KAGVTQTPRYLIKTRGQQVTLSCSPISGHRSVSWYQQTPGQGLQFLFEYFSETQRNKGNFPGRFSGRQFSNSRSEMNVSTLELGDSALYLCASSLVGPRSGNTIYFGEGSWLTVV.